This T cell receptor (beta chain) was found in a study of cytomegalovirus exposure and HLA in healthy donors. In its sample, this clone was seen a few times. CDR3 length: 14 residues. CDR1 SGHRS and CDR2 YFSETQ come from the germline V gene. V lost 4 bases to trimming and J lost 2 bases; unmatched junction nucleotides: 3. Some clones are missing from TCRdb's copy, which holds only in-frame ones; the method was immunoSEQ multiplex PCR. In the table there are some 130,000 clones, around four fifths of which are singletons. This clonotype was obtained from a man aged 30-40 years in good health and CMV-seropositive. The sequenced sample consisted of PBMCs. The chain joins TRBV5-1 to TRBJ1-3, with 7 positions matching TRBD1. The CDR3 spells CASSPGQPGNTIYF. The CDR3 nucleotides read TGCGCCAGCAGCCCGGGACAGCCTGGAAACACCATATATTTT. The full variable domain, rest sourced from reference TRBV5-1 and TRBJ1-3, is KAGVTQTPRYLIKTRGQQVTLSCSPISGHRSVSWYQQTPGQGLQFLFEYFSETQRNKGNFPGRFSGRQFSNSRSEMNVSTLELGDSALYLCASSPGQPGNTIYFGEGSWLTVV.